Listed here are 23 T cell receptor beta chains from one sample, sequenced in a study of blood T cell repertoires in COVID-19. TCRdb keeps only in-frame clones here, not all; method: immunoSEQ multiplex PCR. The data contain about 200,000 clones, over 65% of them seen just once; the ten biggest clones take up about 18%. The specimen was peripheral blood. These receptors were collected from a person between 65 and 79 years old with COVID-19, enrolled during active disease.

V usage is TRBV4-1 and J usage is TRBJ1-5; D not certain. V lost 1 base and J 6 bases, leaving 10 bases between the germline ends. From germline, CDR1 is MGHRA and CDR2 YSYEKL. CDR3 length: 14 residues. CDR3 bases: TGCGCCAGCAGCCAAGGGGCCGAGGGTCAGCCCCAGCATTTT. Encoded protein: CASSQGAEGQPQHF.

This chain connects TRBV3-1 (or the pseudogene TRBV3-2) to TRBJ1-2; 11 bases line up with TRBD1. Germline V lookup: CDR1 LGHDT, CDR2 YNNKEL (reference sequence). V lost 4 bases and J lost 4; bases outside the gene matches: 5. This CDR3 region has 15 residues. CDR3 sequence reads: CASSPGTGGGYGYTF. For the CDR3, the DNA is TGTGCCAGCAGCCCCGGGACAGGGGGGGGCTATGGCTACACCTTC.

This sequence joins TRBV19 and TRBJ1-1; 7 positions match TRBD1. The germline V gene has CDR1 LNHDA and CDR2 SQIVND (reference sequence). The CDR3 consists of 17 residues. V gave up 4 bases and J gave up 0 bases; unmatched junction bases: 11. CDR3 in amino acids: CASSTLLGQAMNTEAFF. The CDR3 DNA follows: TGTGCCAGTAGTACCCTCCTAGGACAGGCCATGAACACTGAAGCTTTCTTT. Drawing the rest from reference TRBV19 and TRBJ1-1, the complete variable domain is DGGITQSPKYLFRKEGQNVTLSCEQNLNHDAMYWYRQDPGQGLRLIYYSQIVNDFQKGDIAEGYSVSREKKESFPLTVTSAQKNPTAFYLCASSTLLGQAMNTEAFFGQGTRLTVV.

The CDR3 reads CASNRGGNGQPQHF. As DNA, the CDR3 is TGTGCCAGCAACCGAGGGGGCAACGGTCAGCCCCAGCATTTT. This chain connects TRBV6-5 to TRBJ1-5; 7 bases are shared with TRBD1. CDR1 is MNHEY, CDR2 SVGAGI, per germline. Trimming at V came to 7 bases and at J to 6 bases, leaving 9 bases not matched to a gene. This CDR3 is 14 amino acids long.

This clone has just a few counts. V usage is TRBV24-1 and J usage is TRBJ2-5; TRBD2 agrees at 9 bases. In germline, CDR1 is KGHDR, CDR2 SFDVKD. With 0 bases clipped from V and 4 bases from J, the junction kept 14 bases outside the gene matches. This CDR3 contains 19 residues. CDR3 nucleotides: TGTGCCACCAGTGATTTGATTGATCGGACTAGCGATGCGGGAGAGACCCAGTACTTC. This encodes CATSDLIDRTSDAGETQYF.

The V gene is TRBV5-1, the J gene TRBJ1-5; perhaps TRBD1 as D (6 bases). Germline V gives CDR1 SGHRS, CDR2 YFSETQ. Trimming removed 4 bases from V and 0 bases from J, with 26 bases in between. The CDR3 is 20 amino acids. The DNA of the CDR3 is TGCGCCAGCAGCCGAAAGAAGCGACCTGACAGGAGGAATAGCAATCAGCCCCAGCATTTT. Translation: CASSRKKRPDRRNSNQPQHF.

The rearrangement joins TRBV7-3 to TRBJ2-5; D perhaps matches TRBD1 (7 bases). Trimming took off 5 bases at V and 2 bases at J, with 18 bases between the two ends. Germline CDR1 and CDR2: SGHTA and FQGTGA. CDR3 length: 16 amino acids. The CDR3 bases are TGTGCCAGCAGCCGGGGGACCCGGGACAGACAAGAGACCCAGTACTTC. It codes for CASSRGTRDRQETQYF.

The chain joins TRBV10-1 to TRBJ2-3, with a tentative D call TRBD2 (5 bases). Trimming took 4 bases from V and 4 from J, leaving 15 bases between them. Germline V gene lookup returns CDR1 WNHNN and CDR2 SYGVQD (reference sequence). This CDR3 region has 15 residues. CDR3 in amino acids: CASSGGRLAADTQYF. CDR3 DNA: TGCGCCAGCAGTGGAGGACGCCTAGCTGCAGATACGCAGTATTTT.

V and J are TRBV2 and TRBJ2-1; 7 positions agree with TRBD1. Per germline, CDR1 SNHLY and CDR2 FYNNEI. The CDR3 is 15 amino acids. Trimming took 7 bases from V and 7 from J; bases not matched to a gene: 13. The DNA for the CDR3 is TGTGCCAGCATGGTCAGGGGACAGACTGGGAATGAGCAGTTCTTC. Protein sequence: CASMVRGQTGNEQFF.

In this sample, this clone turned up a few times. This chain links TRBV6-2 or TRBV6-3 with TRBJ1-6, with D unresolved. Germline lookup yields CDR1 MNHEY and CDR2 SVGEGT. The V end lost 4 bases, the J end lost 7 bases, and 14 bases lay between the germline ends. The length of the CDR3 is 15 residues. The CDR3 nucleotides are TGTGCCAGCAGTTCGGCGGGAGGGTTAAATTCACCCCTCCACTTT. Its protein product is CASSSAGGLNSPLHF.

This chain links TRBV19 with TRBJ1-1, with D possibly matching TRBD1 (5 bases). Germline lookup yields CDR1 LNHDA and CDR2 SQIVND (reference sequence). The CDR3 runs 16 residues. Trimming cost V 6 bases and J 0 bases, with 17 bases left between them. Here the CDR3 reads CASRDIGVRMNTEAFF. In DNA form, the CDR3 reads TGTGCCAGTAGAGACATAGGGGTGCGGATGAACACTGAAGCTTTCTTT.

The CDR3 spells CASRATSAGYNEQFF. The CDR3 coding sequence is TGTGCCAGCAGGGCTACTAGCGCCGGTTACAATGAGCAGTTCTTC. The gene calls are TRBV7-2 and TRBJ2-1; 7 bases are a match to TRBD2. The ends lost 6 bases at V and 4 bases at J; junction bases unmatched: 9. CDR1 is SGHTA and CDR2 is FQGNSA in the germline V gene. The CDR3 covers 15 residues.

The V gene is TRBV10-3, the J gene TRBJ2-1; 9 nucleotides agree with TRBD2. The CDR3 runs 17 residues. Germline V lookup: CDR1 ENHRY, CDR2 SYGVKD. V lost 4 bases and J lost 0; bases outside the gene matches: 7. The CDR3 is CAISGRGLASSYNEQFF. The CDR3 bases are TGTGCCATCAGTGGCAGGGGACTAGCCTCCTCCTACAATGAGCAGTTCTTC.

The CDR3 nucleotides are TGTGCCAGCAGCCAAGAGACAGCCAGATCCTACGAGCAGTACTTC. The encoded protein is CASSQETARSYEQYF. The chain joins TRBV3-1 (or the pseudogene TRBV3-2) to TRBJ2-7; possibly TRBD1 for D (5 bases). Germline lookup yields CDR1 LGHDT and CDR2 YNNKEL (reference sequence). Trimming removed 0 bases from V and 1 base from J, with 10 bases in between. The CDR3 spans 15 residues.

The chain is built from TRBV28 and TRBJ2-1; D not certain. CDR3 length: 13 amino acids. V was shortened by 7 bases and J by 1 base, with 8 bases between the two germline ends. Germline assignment: CDR1 MDHEN and CDR2 SYDVKM. The CDR3 nucleotides read TGTGCCAGCAATGTACAGTCCTACAATGAGCAGTTCTTC. It encodes CASNVQSYNEQFF.

The chain uses TRBV10-3 and TRBJ2-3, with 14 bases identical to TRBD2. The CDR3 spans 15 residues. Germline CDR1 ENHRY, CDR2 SYGVKD. With 8 bases clipped from V and 2 bases from J, the junction kept 3 bases outside the gene matches. CDR3 DNA: TGTGCCATCCGACTAGCGGGAGGGGTCACAGATACGCAGTATTTT. Protein: CAIRLAGGVTDTQYF.

This chain uses TRBV5-6 with TRBJ2-1; a possible D gene is TRBD1 (6 bases). This CDR3 contains 16 residues. Germline-derived CDR1 and CDR2 are SGHDT and YYEEEE. Trimming removed 0 bases at V and 3 bases at J, with 13 bases between. The CDR3, as DNA: TGTGCCAGCAGCTTGGGGACGGGACAAATCTACAATGAGCAGTTCTTC. This gives the protein CASSLGTGQIYNEQFF.

V usage is TRBV7-6 and J usage is TRBJ1-6; 8 positions match TRBD1. The germline CDR1 and CDR2 sequences are SGHVS and FNYEAQ. Germline trimming cut 5 bases from V and 7 bases from J; bases unmatched to any gene: 7. The CDR3 covers 15 residues. CDR3 region: CASSLAQGANSPLHF. The DNA for the CDR3 is TGTGCCAGCAGCCTCGCCCAGGGGGCCAATTCACCCCTCCACTTT.

The rearrangement uses TRBV11-3 and TRBJ2-2; TRBD2 matches 12 bases. Germline V gene data show CDR1 as SGHNT and CDR2 as YENEEA. The V segment lost 4 bases and the J segment 5 bases; nucleotides outside the gene matches: 5. The CDR3 runs 16 residues. CDR3 DNA: TGTGCCAGCAGCTCCCTAGCGGGAGGGCCAACCGGGGAGCTGTTTTTT. This encodes CASSSLAGGPTGELFF.

V and J are TRBV28 and TRBJ2-1, with TRBD2 identical over 14 bases. In germline, CDR1 is MDHEN, CDR2 SYDVKM. The length of the CDR3 is 17 residues. With 6 bases clipped from V and 3 bases from J, the junction kept 7 bases outside the gene matches. The CDR3 here is CASSGTSGRKDYNEQFF. CDR3 in DNA: TGTGCCAGCAGCGGGACTAGCGGGAGAAAAGACTACAATGAGCAGTTCTTC.

The chain uses TRBV19 and TRBJ1-1; perhaps TRBD1 as D (6 bases). The CDR3 has 15 amino acids. Germline assignment: CDR1 LNHDA and CDR2 SQIVND (reference sequence). Trimming removed 9 bases at V and 2 bases at J, with 19 bases between. CDR3 nucleotide sequence: TGTGCCAGCACCTTAAGTCCGGGACATAACACTGAAGCTTTCTTT. Translation gives CASTLSPGHNTEAFF.

The rearrangement joins TRBV7-9 to TRBJ2-5; possible D gene TRBD2, 6 bases. Germline V gene sequence: CDR1 SEHNR, CDR2 FQNEAQ (reference sequence). This CDR3 is built from 15 residues. Trimming left V 5 bases short and J 5 bases short, with 18 bases between. The CDR3 here is CASSLRRGLGETQYF. In nucleotides, the CDR3 is TGTGCCAGCAGCCTTCGGCGGGGCCTGGGGGAGACCCAGTACTTC.

The V gene is TRBV9, the J gene TRBJ1-5; D is unresolved. V gave up 2 bases and J gave up 2 bases, with 11 bases separating them. This CDR3 is 15 amino acids long. Germline assignment: CDR1 SGDLS and CDR2 YYNGEE. The CDR3 loop reads CASSVGIGGNQPQHF. CDR3 in DNA: TGTGCCAGCAGCGTCGGCATCGGGGGCAATCAGCCCCAGCATTTT.